Presented here are 17 T cell receptor beta chains from one specimen sequenced in a study of T cells in Graves' hyperthyroidism and ophthalmopathy. Template material for amplifying TCR beta CDR3 regions consisted of RNA transcripts. The HTBI primer set served for first-round RT-PCR of the TCR CDR3. TCRdb passed the multiplex PCR reads through MiXCR, listing each CDR3 protein once. Among 300,000 to 450,000 distinct CDR3 sequences, 25% were seen once, and the ten largest hold more than 60%. The sequencing input was blood. The receptors stem from a man aged 45-65 years with Graves' hyperthyroidism.

This clonotype appeared many times. The chain combines TRBV24-1 with TRBJ2-1, with 11 positions matching TRBD2. The CDR3 extends over 19 amino acids. The ends lost 3 bases at V and 9 bases at J; junction bases unmatched: 18. Germline V gene lookup returns CDR1 KGHDR and CDR2 SFDVKD. The CDR3 coding sequence is TGTGCCACCAGTGATCAAACGGCCGGCCTAGCGGGAGGCTATAGTGAGCAGTTCTTC. Translation: CATSDQTAGLAGGYSEQFF.

J is TRBJ2-6 and V is TRBV5-6; 7 bases align to TRBD1. The length of the CDR3 is 16 residues. The junction had 7 bases not matched to a gene; V was cut back by 7 bases and J by 0 bases. The germline V gene encodes CDR1 SGHDT and CDR2 YYEEEE. The CDR3 bases are TGTGCCAGCTCGTACAGGGGAAGCTCTGGGGCCAACGTCCTGACTTTC. It codes for CASSYRGSSGANVLTF.

The sample holds a few counts of this clonotype. The chain carries TRBV6-5 and TRBJ1-1; 7 bases fit TRBD1. The CDR3 runs 15 residues. The germline V gene has CDR1 MNHEY and CDR2 SVGAGI. Trimming took 2 bases from V and 3 from J; bases not matched to a gene: 6. The CDR3 loop is CASSYADRRDTEAFF. In DNA, the CDR3 is TGTGCCAGCAGTTACGCGGACAGGCGTGACACTGAAGCTTTCTTT.

In this sample, this clonotype turned up many times. This rearrangement joins TRBV2 to TRBJ2-1; D is uncertain. This CDR3 contains 13 residues. V lost 4 bases to trimming and J lost 5 bases, with 9 bases between them. In germline, CDR1 is SNHLY, CDR2 FYNNEI. The CDR3 DNA is TGTGCCAGCAGTGTTGAAGCCGACAATGAGCAGTTCTTC. Its protein product is CASSVEADNEQFF.

This clonotype has a count of ten or more. This chain links TRBV3-1 with TRBJ2-7; D is uncertain. Germline CDR1 reads LGHDT; CDR2 reads YNNKEL (reference sequence). The CDR3 has 13 amino acids. Trimming left V 1 base short and J 3 bases short, with 7 bases between. CDR3 loop: CASSQGLLYEQYF. In DNA form, the CDR3 reads TGTGCCAGCAGCCAAGGATTGCTCTACGAGCAGTACTTC.

This clonotype has at least ten counts. The CDR3 coding sequence is TGTGCCAGCAGTAGACCCCCAGGGACCCAGTACTTC. Translating it yields CASSRPPGTQYF. The J gene is TRBJ2-5, the V gene TRBV28, with no clear D. This CDR3 has 12 residues. Germline-derived CDR1 and CDR2 are MDHEN and SYDVKM. The V gene lost 5 bases and the J gene lost 7 bases, with 11 bases spanning the gap.

The chain carries TRBV28 and TRBJ1-6; D gene unclear. Deletions cut 5 bases from V and 7 bases from J, with 9 bases between. The CDR3 totals 13 residues. Germline CDR1 reads MDHEN; CDR2 reads SYDVKM. The CDR3 DNA reads TGTGCCAGCAGTCCAGCCGGGAATTCACCCCTCCACTTT. It codes for CASSPAGNSPLHF.

This clonotype was observed a handful of times. J is TRBJ1-5 and V is TRBV24-1, with D possibly matching TRBD1 (5 bases). The CDR3 totals 14 residues. V was trimmed by 3 bases and J by 4 bases, leaving 9 bases between them. CDR1 and CDR2 (germline): KGHDR, SFDVKD. DNA for the CDR3: TGTGCCACCAGTGATCGACAGTTTAATCAGCCCCAGCATTTT. Translation gives CATSDRQFNQPQHF.

J is TRBJ2-5 and V is TRBV5-1; TRBD2 is a possible D gene (5 bases). This CDR3 has 14 residues. Germline CDR1 is SGHRS and CDR2 is YFSETQ. V shed 2 bases and J shed 3 bases, with 11 bases lying between them. The CDR3 loop is CASSFSPGKETQYF. The DNA for the CDR3 is TGCGCCAGCAGCTTTAGTCCGGGGAAAGAGACCCAGTACTTC.

A few counts support this clonotype. The chain has TRBV5-1 and TRBJ2-3; D remains ambiguous. The CDR3 has 15 residues. Trimming removed 0 bases from V and 0 bases from J, with 8 bases in between. Germline values: CDR1 SGHRS, CDR2 YFSETQ. CDR3 in amino acids: CASSLDGDSTDTQYF. The CDR3 DNA sequence: TGCGCCAGCAGCTTGGATGGGGATAGCACAGATACGCAGTATTTT.

Notes on this clonotype: Possible read error: a much larger clone is one base away. This chain uses TRBV28 with TRBJ2-7; tentative D call: TRBD1 (5 bases). Matching the DNA end better, TRBJ2-1 makes the J call doubtful. The CDR3 sequence is 12 residues long. Looked up from germline, CDR1 is MDHEN and CDR2 is SYDVKM. The CDR3 coding sequence is TGTGCCAGCACCAAGGGGAACTACGAGCAGTTCTTC. Residues: CASTKGNYEQFF.

The chain couples TRBV6-2 or TRBV6-3 to TRBJ2-3, with 7 bases identical to TRBD2. CDR3 length equals 17 residues. CDR1 and CDR2 from the germline V gene are MNHEY and SVGEGT. V gave up 8 bases and J gave up 4 bases; unmatched junction bases: 18. CDR3 nucleotide sequence: TGTGCCAGCTCCCCCCTTACGGGGGGAGTGGGATCAGATACGCAGTATTTT. As protein: CASSPLTGGVGSDTQYF.

This clonotype was counted between two and nine times. This sequence joins TRBV7-8 and TRBJ2-1; 9 bases align to TRBD2. Trimming removed 5 bases from V and 10 bases from J; junction bases left unmatched: 12. CDR1 and CDR2 from the germline V gene are SGHVS and FQNEAQ. The CDR3 is made up of 15 amino acids. CDR3 nucleotides: TGTGCCAGCAGCCAAGATGTGGCGGGAGGGCCGGAGCAGTTCTTC. Translated: CASSQDVAGGPEQFF.

This clonotype showed up just once. Germline and junction disagree at one end, which may indicate a read error. This sequence joins TRBV7-2 and TRBJ2-1; D gene unclear. CDR1 is SGHTA and CDR2 is FQGNSA in the germline V gene. The CDR3 runs to 13 residues. The CDR3 is CASSPNSYNGQFF. CDR3 sequence (DNA): TGTGCCAGCAGCCCTAACTCCTACAATGGGCAGTTCTTC.

This clonotype was counted many times. The chain couples TRBV3-1 to TRBJ2-7, with D possibly matching TRBD1 (7 bases). Trimming took 4 bases from V and 3 from J, leaving 13 bases between them. The CDR3 sequence is 14 residues long. Germline CDR1 and CDR2: LGHDT and YNNKEL (reference sequence). The chain's CDR3 is CASSPGQDYYEQYF. CDR3 sequence (DNA): TGTGCCAGCAGCCCCGGACAGGACTACTACGAGCAGTACTTC.

This clonotype has only a few counts. This chain connects TRBV7-9 to TRBJ2-3; unclear D gene. The CDR3 sequence is 14 residues long. Germline V CDR1 and CDR2: SEHNR, FQNEAQ (reference sequence). V was pared by 1 base and J by 6 bases, with 11 bases between. The CDR3 DNA reads as TGTGCCAGCAGCTTAGTGGCAGGACCTGATACGCAGTATTTT. Translation gives CASSLVAGPDTQYF.

There are a few counts of this clonotype. The chain recombines TRBV6-1 with TRBJ2-5; no firm D call. Germline-derived CDR1 and CDR2 are MNHNS and SASEGT. Trimming pared 1 base from V and 2 bases from J, leaving 17 bases between. The CDR3 runs 17 residues. In DNA form, the CDR3 reads TGTGCCAGCAGTGAAGGATCGGCCCGAAACAGACAAGAGACCCAGTACTTC. Translating it yields CASSEGSARNRQETQYF.